Below are 18 T cell receptor beta chains sequenced from a single sample in a study of CD8+CD57+ T cells in acquired aplastic anemia. The template used for profiling TCR beta VDJ and CDR3 was genomic DNA. In TCRdb, the reads were re-called with MiXCR into one record per CDR3 protein. The sample includes fewer than 200,000 distinct CDR3 sequences, about three fifths of them seen just once. Source material: sorted CD4+, CD8+, or CD8+CD57+ T cells (not recorded which) from PBMCs. These receptor sequences come from a human donor in good health.

This clonotype was observed a handful of times. The rearrangement links TRBV15 to TRBJ2-1; D gene ambiguous. V lost 0 bases and J 4 bases, leaving 10 bases between the germline ends. The V gene's germline CDR1 is LNHNV and CDR2 YYDKDF (reference sequence). This CDR3 spans 15 amino acids. The chain's CDR3 is CATSRDGRRYNEQFF. In nucleotides, the CDR3 is TGTGCCACCAGCAGAGATGGGCGGAGATACAATGAGCAGTTCTTC.

The rearrangement links TRBV6-6 to TRBJ1-5; D call uncertain. Germline V lookup: CDR1 MNHNY, CDR2 SVGAGI (reference sequence). V was trimmed by 4 bases and J by 14 bases, leaving 21 bases between them. CDR3 size: 14 residues. DNA for the CDR3: TGTGCCAGCAGTTCCTCAGCGGGAGGAGAGGATGAGCATTTT. Translated, it gives CASSSSAGGEDEHF.

This clonotype was recorded a few times. V is TRBV12-3 or TRBV12-4 and J is TRBJ1-1; D is undetermined. The CDR3 sequence is 13 residues long. V gave up 9 bases and J gave up 3 bases, with 14 bases separating them. The DNA of the CDR3 is TGTGCCAGATGTTTTCGGGCGGACACTGAAGCTTTCTTT. Translation: CARCFRADTEAFF.

The V and J genes are TRBV30 and TRBJ2-4; 15 nucleotides agree with TRBD2. Unmatched junction bases numbered 7, after V lost 3 bases and J lost 4 bases. Germline V gene data show CDR1 as GTSNPN and CDR2 as SVGIG (reference sequence). The CDR3 has 17 amino acids. DNA of the CDR3: TGTGCCTGGAGCCGACCGGGACTAGCGGGAGGAAAAAACATTCAGTACTTC. It translates to CAWSRPGLAGGKNIQYF.

The rearrangement uses TRBV12-3 or TRBV12-4 and TRBJ1-1; D is unresolved. With 2 bases removed from V and 3 bases from J, the gap between germline ends came to 7 bases. The CDR3 has 13 residues. CDR3 sequence reads: CASSLREYTEAFF. The CDR3 DNA follows: TGTGCCAGCAGTTTACGGGAATACACTGAAGCTTTCTTT.

J is TRBJ2-7 and V is TRBV5-1; a weak D match, TRBD1 (6 bases). In germline, CDR1 is SGHRS, CDR2 YFSETQ. Trimming left V 0 bases short and J 0 bases short, with 13 bases between. The CDR3 is made up of 16 amino acids. The CDR3 DNA reads as TGCGCCAGCAGCTTGGCCGGGCAGGGGAGCTCCTACGAGCAGTACTTC. Residues: CASSLAGQGSSYEQYF.

The chain couples TRBV2 to TRBJ1-1, with D unclear. V was clipped by 8 bases and J by 0 bases, with 7 bases between them. The CDR3 is made up of 12 amino acids. CDR1 is SNHLY, CDR2 FYNNEI, per germline. The CDR3 here is CASGPMNTEAFF. Here the CDR3 DNA reads TGTGCCAGCGGACCCATGAACACTGAAGCTTTCTTT. Full variable domain (missing parts from reference TRBV2 and TRBJ1-1): EPEVTQTPSHQVTQMGQEVILRCVPISNHLYFYWYRQILGQKVEFLVSFYNNEISEKSEIFDDQFSVERPDGSNFTLKIRSTKLEDSAMYFCASGPMNTEAFFGQGTRLTVV.

The chain couples TRBV7-2 to TRBJ2-7; unclear D gene. This CDR3 has 14 amino acids. Per the germline V gene, CDR1 is SGHTA and CDR2 is FQGNSA. Deletions cut 4 bases from V and 7 bases from J, with 17 bases between. Written as DNA, the CDR3 is TGTGCCAGCAGCTCCGTTTCGGCAGGTCGTGAGCAGTACTTC. It yields the protein CASSSVSAGREQYF.

The chain is built from TRBV14 and TRBJ2-7; D gene unclear. With 2 bases removed from V and 3 bases from J, the gap between germline ends came to 5 bases. Germline V gene lookup returns CDR1 SGHDN and CDR2 FVKESK. The CDR3 loop spans 12 amino acids. CDR3 amino acids: CASSQLGYEQYF. CDR3 bases: TGTGCCAGCAGCCAATTGGGCTACGAGCAGTACTTC. The full variable domain, completed using reference TRBV14 and TRBJ2-7, is EAGVTQFPSHSVIEKGQTVTLRCDPISGHDNLYWYRRVMGKEIKFLLHFVKESKQDESGMPNNRFLAERTGGTYSTLKVQPAELEDSGVYFCASSQLGYEQYFGPGTRLTVT.

This clonotype came up once. The chain joins TRBV5-1 to TRBJ2-7; TRBD2 agrees at 8 bases. Germline lookup yields CDR1 SGHRS and CDR2 YFSETQ. This CDR3 is built from 15 residues. J lost 4 bases, V lost 1 base, and 7 bases had no gene match. This CDR3 reads CASSLISGGGYEQYF. The CDR3 DNA follows: TGCGCCAGCAGCTTGATCAGCGGGGGTGGTTACGAGCAGTACTTC. Supplemented by reference TRBV5-1 and TRBJ2-7, the full variable domain reads KAGVTQTPRYLIKTRGQQVTLSCSPISGHRSVSWYQQTPGQGLQFLFEYFSETQRNKGNFPGRFSGRQFSNSRSEMNVSTLELGDSALYLCASSLISGGGYEQYFGPGTRLTVT.

This clonotype was detected many times. This chain connects TRBV6-2 or TRBV6-3 to TRBJ2-7, with D possibly matching TRBD2 (6 bases). Trimming removed 7 bases from V and 0 bases from J, with 16 bases in between. Germline CDR1 reads MNHEY; CDR2 reads SVGEGT. The CDR3 covers 15 residues. The CDR3 is CASTGGAGSSYEQYF. The CDR3, as DNA: TGTGCCAGCACTGGAGGGGCGGGTAGCTCCTACGAGCAGTACTTC.

This chain links TRBV2 with TRBJ1-1, with 8 bases that match TRBD1. This CDR3 is built from 13 residues. Germline V lookup: CDR1 SNHLY, CDR2 FYNNEI. V was clipped by 5 bases and J by 4 bases; unmatched bases: 3. CDR3 residues: CASSPGTGTEAFF. The CDR3 coding sequence is TGTGCCAGCAGTCCCGGGACAGGCACTGAAGCTTTCTTT.

The rearrangement links TRBV10-1 to TRBJ1-2, with 10 bases lining up with TRBD1. The trim removed 6 bases at V and 9 bases at J, leaving 4 bases unmatched. Per the germline V gene, CDR1 is WNHNN and CDR2 is SYGVQD (reference sequence). This CDR3 is built from 12 residues. CDR3 sequence (DNA): TGCGCCAGCAGCGTGGACAGGGGGAGCTACACCTTC. Translation: CASSVDRGSYTF.

The chain couples TRBV5-1 to TRBJ2-1, with TRBD2 matching over 10 bases. The J call may be faulty, since TRBJ2-5 better matches the DNA end. The germline V gene has CDR1 SGHRS and CDR2 YFSETQ. The CDR3 consists of 15 residues. The DNA of the CDR3 is TGCGCCAGCAGCTTGGGCAGCGGGAGGGCCAAGACCCAGTACTTC. It codes for CASSLGSGRAKTQYF.

This clonotype was seen many times. The V and J genes are TRBV5-1 and TRBJ2-1, with 9 nucleotides matching TRBD2. V shed 3 bases and J 5 bases; nucleotides not matched to a gene: 9. Per germline, CDR1 SGHRS and CDR2 YFSETQ. The CDR3 contains 16 residues. The CDR3 DNA is TGCGCCAGCAGCTCAAAATCTAGCGGGGACGACAATGAGCAGTTCTTC. Amino acid sequence: CASSSKSSGDDNEQFF.

The rearrangement joins TRBV7-9 to TRBJ1-1, with D unclear. Trimming pared 0 bases from V and 7 bases from J, leaving 9 bases between. Germline lookup yields CDR1 SEHNR and CDR2 FQNEAQ (reference sequence). The CDR3 contains 13 residues. CDR3 protein: CASSLALSSEAFF. The CDR3 DNA is TGTGCCAGCAGCTTAGCGCTAAGCAGTGAAGCTTTCTTT.

This clonotype was counted a single time. The chain is built from TRBV10-1 and TRBJ1-1; 7 bases map to TRBD1. The CDR3 totals 15 residues. V trimming: 8 bases; J trimming: 0 bases; junction bases outside the gene matches: 9. Germline V gives CDR1 WNHNN, CDR2 SYGVQD (reference sequence). CDR3 amino acids: CASYLTGHMNTEAFF. The CDR3 region has the DNA TGCGCCAGCTACCTGACAGGGCACATGAACACTGAAGCTTTCTTT.

This rearrangement joins TRBV2 to TRBJ2-1; possible D gene TRBD2, 5 bases. Between the trimmed V and J ends, which lost 6 bases and 1 base, there was a span of 10 bases. Germline CDR1 SNHLY, CDR2 FYNNEI. The length of the CDR3 is 14 residues. CDR3: CASRLERSYNEQFF. CDR3 nucleotide sequence: TGTGCCAGCAGGCTTGAGCGGTCCTACAATGAGCAGTTCTTC.